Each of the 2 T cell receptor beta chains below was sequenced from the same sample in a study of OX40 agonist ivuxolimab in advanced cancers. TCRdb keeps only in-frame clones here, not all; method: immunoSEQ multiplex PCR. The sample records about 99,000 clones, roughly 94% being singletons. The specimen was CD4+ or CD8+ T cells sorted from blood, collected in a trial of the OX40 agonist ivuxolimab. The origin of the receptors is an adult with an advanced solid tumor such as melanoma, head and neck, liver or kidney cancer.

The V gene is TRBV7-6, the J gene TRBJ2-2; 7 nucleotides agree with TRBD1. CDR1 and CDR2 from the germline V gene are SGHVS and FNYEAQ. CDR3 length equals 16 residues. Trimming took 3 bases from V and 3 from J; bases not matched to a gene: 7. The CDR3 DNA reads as TGTGCCAGCAGCTTGGAGACAGGGCGGGACACCGGGGAGCTGTTTTTT. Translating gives CASSLETGRDTGELFF.

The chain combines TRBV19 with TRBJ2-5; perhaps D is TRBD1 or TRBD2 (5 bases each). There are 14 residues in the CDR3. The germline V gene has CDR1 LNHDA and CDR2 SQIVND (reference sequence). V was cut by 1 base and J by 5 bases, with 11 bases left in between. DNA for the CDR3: TGTGCCAGTAGTATAGTAGGCAGGGAGGAGACCCAGTACTTC. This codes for CASSIVGREETQYF.